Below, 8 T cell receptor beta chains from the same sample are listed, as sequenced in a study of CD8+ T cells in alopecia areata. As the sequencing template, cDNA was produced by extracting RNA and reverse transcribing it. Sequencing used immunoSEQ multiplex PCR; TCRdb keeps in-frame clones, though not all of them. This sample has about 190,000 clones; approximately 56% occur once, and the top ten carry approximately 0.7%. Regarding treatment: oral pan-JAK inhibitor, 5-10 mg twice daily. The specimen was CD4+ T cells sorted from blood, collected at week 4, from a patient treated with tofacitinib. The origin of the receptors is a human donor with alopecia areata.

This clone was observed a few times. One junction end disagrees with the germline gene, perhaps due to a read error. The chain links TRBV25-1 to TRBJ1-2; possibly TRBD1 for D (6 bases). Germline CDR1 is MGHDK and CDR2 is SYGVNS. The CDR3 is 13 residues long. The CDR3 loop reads CASSTKTPGQPYF. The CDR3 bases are TGTGCCAGCAGTACCAAGACCCCCGGACAGCCCTACTTC.

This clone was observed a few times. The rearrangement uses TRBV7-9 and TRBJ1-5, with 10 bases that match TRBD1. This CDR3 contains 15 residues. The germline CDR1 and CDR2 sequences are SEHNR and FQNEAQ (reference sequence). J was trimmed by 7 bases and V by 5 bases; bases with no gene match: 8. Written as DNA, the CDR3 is TGTGCCAGCAGCATCGGGACAGGGGTTGGGCAGCCCCAGCATTTT. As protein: CASSIGTGVGQPQHF.

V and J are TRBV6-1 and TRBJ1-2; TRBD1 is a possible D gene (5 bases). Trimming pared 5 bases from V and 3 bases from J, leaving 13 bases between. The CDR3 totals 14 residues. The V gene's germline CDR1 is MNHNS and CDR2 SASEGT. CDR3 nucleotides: TGTGCCAGCAGTTTACGGCTGGGGGACTATGGCTACACCTTC. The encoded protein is CASSLRLGDYGYTF.

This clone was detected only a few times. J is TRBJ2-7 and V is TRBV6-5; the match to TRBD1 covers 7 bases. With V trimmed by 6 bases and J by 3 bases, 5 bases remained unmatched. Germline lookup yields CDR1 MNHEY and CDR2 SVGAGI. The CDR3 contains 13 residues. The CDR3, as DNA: TGTGCCAGCAGAATACCAGGGGGCTACGAGCAGTACTTC. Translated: CASRIPGGYEQYF.

Written as DNA, the CDR3 is TGCAGCGTTGGAACAAGCATTCAGTACTTC. Translating gives CSVGTSIQYF. The chain joins TRBV29-1 to TRBJ2-4; D gene ambiguous. Between the trimmed V and J ends, which lost 4 bases and 9 bases, there was a span of 7 bases. The CDR3 is made up of 10 amino acids. CDR1 and CDR2 from the germline V gene are SQVTM and ANQGSEA.

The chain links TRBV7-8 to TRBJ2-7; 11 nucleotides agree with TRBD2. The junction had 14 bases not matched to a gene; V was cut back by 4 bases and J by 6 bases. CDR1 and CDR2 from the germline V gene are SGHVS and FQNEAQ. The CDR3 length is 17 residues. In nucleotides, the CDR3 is TGTGCCAGCAGCTCCTGCTTAGCGGGAGGGCCTGTTTGCGAGCAGTACTTC. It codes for CASSSCLAGGPVCEQYF.

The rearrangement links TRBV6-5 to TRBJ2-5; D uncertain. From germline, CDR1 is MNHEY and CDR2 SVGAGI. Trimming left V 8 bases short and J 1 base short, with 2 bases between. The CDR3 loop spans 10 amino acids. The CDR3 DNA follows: TGTGCCAGCTCCCAAGAGACCCAGTACTTC. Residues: CASSQETQYF.

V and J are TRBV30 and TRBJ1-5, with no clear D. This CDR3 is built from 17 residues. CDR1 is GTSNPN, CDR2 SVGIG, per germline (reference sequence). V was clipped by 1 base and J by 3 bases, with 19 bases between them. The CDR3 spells CAWSGAFSQLPNQPQHF. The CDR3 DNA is TGTGCCTGGAGTGGGGCATTTTCTCAGCTACCCAATCAGCCCCAGCATTTT.